This TCR beta chain was retrieved from a study of T-cell reconstitution after alpha-beta-depleted transplantation in children. Concerning this clonotype itself: Its antigen remains unknown.

General study results and limits: As was reported, about two months after transplant, alpha-beta T cells came from several hundred expanded graft clones. Diversity of TCRbeta at day 60 was high in some patients, arising from surviving recipient T cells and thymic progenitors.

Germline V gene sequence: CDR1 ENHRY, CDR2 SYGVKD. The CDR3 consists of 15 residues. Trimming took 2 bases from V and 7 from J, leaving 17 bases between them. Library preparation (for TCRbeta) was performed with unique molecular identifiers. TCRdb re-analysed the PCR reads in MiXCR, keeping a single row per CDR3 protein. The sample shows 200,000 to 250,000 distinct CDR3 sequences, about 24% of them seen only once. The clonotype originates from a female patient aged 2-9 years who had a stem cell transplant for congenital amegakaryocytic thrombocytopenia, so the T cells may come from the graft donor. The chain is built from TRBV10-3 and TRBJ2-5, with D possibly being TRBD2 (5 bases). Here the sequenced sample was PBMCs, mostly from graft donor cells, taken 360 days after TCRalphabeta/CD19-depleted stem cell transplant. The CDR3 here is CAISEGGPGDTTQYF. The CDR3 DNA reads as TGTGCCATCAGTGAGGGCGGCCCCGGGGATACGACCCAGTACTTC.